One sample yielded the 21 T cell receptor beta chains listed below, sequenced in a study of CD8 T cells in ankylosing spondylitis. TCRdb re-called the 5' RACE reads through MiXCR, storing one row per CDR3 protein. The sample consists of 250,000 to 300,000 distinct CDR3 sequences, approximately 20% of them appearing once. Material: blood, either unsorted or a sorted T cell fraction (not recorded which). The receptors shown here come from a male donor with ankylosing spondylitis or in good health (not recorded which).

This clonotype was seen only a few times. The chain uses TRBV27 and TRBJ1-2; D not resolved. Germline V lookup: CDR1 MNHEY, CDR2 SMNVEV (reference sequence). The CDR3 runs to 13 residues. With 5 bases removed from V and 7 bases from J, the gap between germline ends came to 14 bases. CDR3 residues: CASSLRAEGGYTF. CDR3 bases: TGTGCCAGCAGTCTCCGGGCAGAGGGTGGCTACACCTTC.

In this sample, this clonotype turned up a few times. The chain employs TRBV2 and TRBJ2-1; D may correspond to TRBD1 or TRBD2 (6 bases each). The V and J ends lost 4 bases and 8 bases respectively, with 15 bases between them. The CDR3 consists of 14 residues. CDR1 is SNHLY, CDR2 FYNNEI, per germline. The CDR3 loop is CASSVLGGFDEQFF. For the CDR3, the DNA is TGTGCCAGCAGTGTGCTAGGGGGGTTCGATGAGCAGTTCTTC.

DNA for the CDR3: TGCAGTGCCCAGGGGGTGTCCTATAGCAATCAGCCCCAGCATTTT. Its protein is CSAQGVSYSNQPQHF. The chain links TRBV20-1 to TRBJ1-5, with TRBD1 matching 7 bases. Trimming took 6 bases from V and 0 from J; bases not matched to a gene: 8. This CDR3 is 15 amino acids long. The germline V gene encodes CDR1 DFQATT and CDR2 SNEGSKA (reference sequence).

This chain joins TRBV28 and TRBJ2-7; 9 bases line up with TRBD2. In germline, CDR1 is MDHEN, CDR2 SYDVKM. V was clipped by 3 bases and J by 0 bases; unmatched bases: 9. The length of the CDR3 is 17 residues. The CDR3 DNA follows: TGTGCCAGCAGTTTTGCCCCTGAGCGGGGGGCCTCCTACGAGCAGTACGTC. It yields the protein CASSFAPERGASYEQYV.

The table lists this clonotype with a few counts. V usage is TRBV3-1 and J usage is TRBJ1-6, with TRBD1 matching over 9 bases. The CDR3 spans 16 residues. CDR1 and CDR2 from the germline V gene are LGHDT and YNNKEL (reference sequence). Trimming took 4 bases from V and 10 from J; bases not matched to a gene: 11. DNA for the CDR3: TGTGCCAGCAGCCTAGGGGCGACAGGGGGACACTCACCCCTCCACTTT. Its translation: CASSLGATGGHSPLHF.

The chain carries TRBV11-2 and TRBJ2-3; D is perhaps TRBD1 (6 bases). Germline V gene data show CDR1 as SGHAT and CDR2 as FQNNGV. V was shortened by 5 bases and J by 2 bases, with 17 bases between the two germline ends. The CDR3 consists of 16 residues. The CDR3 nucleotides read TGTGCCAGCAGCCAGGATCCAGGACAGCACACAGATACGCAGTATTTT. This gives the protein CASSQDPGQHTDTQYF.

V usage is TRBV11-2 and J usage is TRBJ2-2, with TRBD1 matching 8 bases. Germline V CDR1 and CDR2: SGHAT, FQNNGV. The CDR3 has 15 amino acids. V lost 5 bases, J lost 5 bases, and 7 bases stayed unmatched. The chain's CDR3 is CASSRTGGGTGELFF. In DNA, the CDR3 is TGTGCCAGCAGCAGAACAGGGGGTGGGACCGGGGAGCTGTTTTTT. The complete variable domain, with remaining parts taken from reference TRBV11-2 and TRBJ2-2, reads EAGVAQSPRYKIIEKRQSVAFWCNPISGHATLYWYQQILGQGPKLLIQFQNNGVVDDSQLPKDRFSAERLKGVDSTLKIQPAKLEDSAVYLCASSRTGGGTGELFFGEGSRLTVL.

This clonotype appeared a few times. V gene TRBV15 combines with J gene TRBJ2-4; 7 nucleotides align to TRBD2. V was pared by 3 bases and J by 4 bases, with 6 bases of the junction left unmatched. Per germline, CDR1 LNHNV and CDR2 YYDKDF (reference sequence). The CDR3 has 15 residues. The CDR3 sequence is CATSRAGLEKNIQYF. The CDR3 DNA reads TGTGCCACCAGCAGGGCTGGACTAGAGAAAAACATTCAGTACTTC.

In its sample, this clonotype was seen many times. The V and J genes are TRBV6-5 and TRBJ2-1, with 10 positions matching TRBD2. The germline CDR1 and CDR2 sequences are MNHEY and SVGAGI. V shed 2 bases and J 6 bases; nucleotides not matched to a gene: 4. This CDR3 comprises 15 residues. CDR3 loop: CASSYRASGSNEQFF. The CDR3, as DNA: TGTGCCAGCAGTTACCGGGCTAGCGGGAGCAATGAGCAGTTCTTC.

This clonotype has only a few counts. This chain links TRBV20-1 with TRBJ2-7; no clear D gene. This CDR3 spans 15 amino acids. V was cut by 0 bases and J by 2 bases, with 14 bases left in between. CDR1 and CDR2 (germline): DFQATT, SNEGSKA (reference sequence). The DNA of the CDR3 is TGCAGTGCTAGAGATCCAGAAAGATCCCCCTACGAGCAGTACGTC. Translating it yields CSARDPERSPYEQYV.

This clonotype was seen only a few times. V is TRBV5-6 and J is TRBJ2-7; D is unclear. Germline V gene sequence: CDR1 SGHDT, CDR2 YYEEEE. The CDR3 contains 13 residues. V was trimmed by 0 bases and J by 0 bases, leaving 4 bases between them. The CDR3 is CASSLGHSYEQYV. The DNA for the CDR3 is TGTGCCAGCAGCTTGGGACACTCCTACGAGCAGTACGTC.

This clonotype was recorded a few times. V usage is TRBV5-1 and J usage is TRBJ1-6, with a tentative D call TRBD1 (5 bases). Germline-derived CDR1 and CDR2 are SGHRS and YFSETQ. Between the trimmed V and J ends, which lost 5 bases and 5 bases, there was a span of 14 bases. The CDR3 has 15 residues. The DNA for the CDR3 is TGCGCCAGCAGGGATCGGGACCGCGATAATTCACCCCTCCACTTT. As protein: CASRDRDRDNSPLHF.

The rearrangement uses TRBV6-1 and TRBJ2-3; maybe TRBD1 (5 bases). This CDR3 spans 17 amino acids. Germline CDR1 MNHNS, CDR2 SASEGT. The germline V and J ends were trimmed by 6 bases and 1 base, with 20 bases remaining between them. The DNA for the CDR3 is TGTGCCAGCAGGCTCCCTACGGCAGGGATGGGCACAGATACGCAGTATTTT. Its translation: CASRLPTAGMGTDTQYF.

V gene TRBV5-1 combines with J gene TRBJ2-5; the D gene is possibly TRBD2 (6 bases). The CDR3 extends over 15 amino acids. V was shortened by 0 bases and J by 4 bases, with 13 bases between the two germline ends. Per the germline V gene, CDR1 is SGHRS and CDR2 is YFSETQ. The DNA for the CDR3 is TGCGCCAGCAGCTTGGCGGGGGTGCGGTCAGAGACCCAGTACTTC. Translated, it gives CASSLAGVRSETQYF.

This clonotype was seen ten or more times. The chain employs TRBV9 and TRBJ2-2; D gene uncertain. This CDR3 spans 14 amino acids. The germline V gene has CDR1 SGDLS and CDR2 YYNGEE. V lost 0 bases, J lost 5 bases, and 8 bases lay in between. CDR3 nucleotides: TGTGCCAGCAGCGTAGCTACATTTACCGGGGAGCTGTTTTTT. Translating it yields CASSVATFTGELFF.

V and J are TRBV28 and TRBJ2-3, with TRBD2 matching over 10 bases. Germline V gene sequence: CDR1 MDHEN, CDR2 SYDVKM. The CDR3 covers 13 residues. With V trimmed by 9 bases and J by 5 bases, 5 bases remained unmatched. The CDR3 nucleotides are TGTGCCAGTTACCTAGCGGGAGAAGATACGCAGTATTTT. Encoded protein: CASYLAGEDTQYF.

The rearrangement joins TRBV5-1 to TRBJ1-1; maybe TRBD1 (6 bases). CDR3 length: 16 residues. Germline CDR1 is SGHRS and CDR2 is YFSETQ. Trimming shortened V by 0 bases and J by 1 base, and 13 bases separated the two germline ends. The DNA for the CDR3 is TGCGCCAGCAGCTTGGGAGCTACGACAGGGAACACTGAAGCTTTCTTT. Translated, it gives CASSLGATTGNTEAFF.

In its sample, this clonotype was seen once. CDR3 sequence reads: CSARQGAYEQCV. DNA for the CDR3: TGCAGTGCTAGACAGGGGGCCTACGAGCAGTGCGTC. This chain connects TRBV20-1 to TRBJ2-7; 8 bases are shared with TRBD1. The CDR3 has 12 amino acids. Germline V lookup: CDR1 DFQATT, CDR2 SNEGSKA (reference sequence).

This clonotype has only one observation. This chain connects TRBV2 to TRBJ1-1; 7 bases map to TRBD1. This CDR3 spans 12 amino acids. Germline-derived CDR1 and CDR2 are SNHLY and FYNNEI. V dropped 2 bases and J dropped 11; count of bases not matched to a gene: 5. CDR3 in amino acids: CASSESDRAAFF. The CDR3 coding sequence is TGTGCCAGCAGTGAATCTGACAGGGCGGCTTTCTTT.

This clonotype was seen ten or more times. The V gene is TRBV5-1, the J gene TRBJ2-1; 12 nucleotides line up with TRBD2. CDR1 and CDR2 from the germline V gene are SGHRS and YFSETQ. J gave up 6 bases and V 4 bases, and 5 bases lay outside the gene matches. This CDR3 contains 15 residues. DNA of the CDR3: TGCGCCAGCAGCCTGACTAGCGGGAGTCGCAATGAGCAGTTCTTC. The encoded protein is CASSLTSGSRNEQFF.

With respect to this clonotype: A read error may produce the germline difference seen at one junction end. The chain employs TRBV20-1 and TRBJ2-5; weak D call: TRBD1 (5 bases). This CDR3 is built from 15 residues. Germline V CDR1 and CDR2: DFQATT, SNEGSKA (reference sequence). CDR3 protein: CSAKKKGESQATQYF. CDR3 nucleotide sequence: TGCAGTGCCAAAAAAAAAGGGGAAAGCCAAGCGACCCAGTACTTC.